This note documents a single TCR beta chain sequence. Its antigen remains unidentified. The Oncomine TCR Beta short-read assay was what sequenced the DNA obtained from cultured CD4+ T cells. TCRdb re-analysed the PCR reads in MiXCR, keeping a single row per CDR3 protein. The table includes roughly 10,000 distinct CDR3 sequences, 69% detected once. Noted treatment: roughly 10-day PBMC culture with coronavirus spike peptide pools or control peptides (ViraFEST assay). PCR positivity dates ran from March to December 2020, preceding US Alpha, Beta and Delta variants. The sample comes from a study of vaccination and CD4 T cells after COVID-19. Across the whole study: Those taking part got two shots of either the BNT162b2 or the mRNA-1273 vaccine. Stimuli were overlapping spike peptide pools of SARS-CoV-2 and three common cold coronaviruses (HCoV-NL63, HCoV-OC43, HCoV-229E).

The germline V gene has CDR1 MNHNS and CDR2 SASEGT. This CDR3 is built from 12 residues. The V end lost 6 bases, the J end lost 5 bases, and 9 bases lay between the germline ends. Sequencing was performed on CD4+ T cells from blood, cultured in vitro. J is TRBJ2-3 and V is TRBV6-1; weak D call: TRBD2 (5 bases). The receptor was derived from a human donor who had recovered from COVID-19. CDR3 DNA: TGTGCCAGCAGCCTAGCAAGAGATACGCAGTATTTT. It codes for CASSLARDTQYF.